The clone carrying this T cell receptor beta chain came up many times. What it binds is unknown. The CDR3 length is 14 residues. Germline V lookup: CDR1 SGHTS, CDR2 YDEGEE. Trimming removed 5 bases from V and 4 bases from J, with 12 bases in between. This sample is drawn from a study of metastatic and nonmetastatic thyroid tumors. About the study: Samples came from malignant and benign thyroid patients, and repertoires were compared across blood and tumor or nodule tissue.

In the authors' workflow: For papillary thyroid cancer, a distant-metastasis classifier was constructed from CDR3 differences observed across clinicopathological groups. TCRdb reanalyzed the PCR reads via MiXCR. The V and J calls were not made by the authors but by TCRdb's processing. The sample lists around 30,000 clones; 18% were seen once. Findings of the study overall: It was reported that TCR beta diversity was significantly higher in malignant thyroid tumors than benign nodules, in blood and tumor.

Every patient was untreated before thyroid surgery. The gene calls are TRBV5-8 and TRBJ1-4; D is uncertain. Sequences were obtained from blood. The sequence came from a female donor with papillary thyroid cancer or a benign thyroid nodule (not recorded which). Some clones in this sample may be carry-over from other donors' samples. CDR3 protein: CASSTGRFNEKLFF. The CDR3 coding sequence is TGTGCCAGCAGTACGGGCCGTTTTAATGAAAAACTGTTTTTT.